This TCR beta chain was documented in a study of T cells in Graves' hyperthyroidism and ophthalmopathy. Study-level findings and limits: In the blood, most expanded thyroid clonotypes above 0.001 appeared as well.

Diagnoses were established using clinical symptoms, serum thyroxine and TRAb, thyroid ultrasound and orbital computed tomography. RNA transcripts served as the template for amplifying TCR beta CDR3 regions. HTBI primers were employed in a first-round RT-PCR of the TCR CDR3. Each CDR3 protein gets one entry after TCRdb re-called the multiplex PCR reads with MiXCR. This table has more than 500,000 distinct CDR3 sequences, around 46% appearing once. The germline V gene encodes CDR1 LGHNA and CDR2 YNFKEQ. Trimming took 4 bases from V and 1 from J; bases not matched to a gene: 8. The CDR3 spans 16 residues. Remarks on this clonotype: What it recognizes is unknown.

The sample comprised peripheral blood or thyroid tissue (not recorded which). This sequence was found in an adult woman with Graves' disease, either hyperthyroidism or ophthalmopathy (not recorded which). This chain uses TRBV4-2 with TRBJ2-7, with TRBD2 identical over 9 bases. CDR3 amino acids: CASSLHSAGGSYEQYF. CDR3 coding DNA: TGTGCCAGCAGCCTACATAGCGCGGGAGGGTCCTACGAGCAGTACTTC.